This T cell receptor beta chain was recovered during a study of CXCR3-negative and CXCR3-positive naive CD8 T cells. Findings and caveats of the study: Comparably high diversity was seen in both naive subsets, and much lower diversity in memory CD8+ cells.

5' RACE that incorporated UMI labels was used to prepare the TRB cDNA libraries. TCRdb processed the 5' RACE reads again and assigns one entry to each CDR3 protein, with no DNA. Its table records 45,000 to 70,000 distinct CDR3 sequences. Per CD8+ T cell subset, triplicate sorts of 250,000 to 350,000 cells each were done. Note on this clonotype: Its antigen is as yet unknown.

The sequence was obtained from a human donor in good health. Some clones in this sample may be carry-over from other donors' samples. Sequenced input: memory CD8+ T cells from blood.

This chain's CDR3 is CSVEATGLVRGQYF. The chain recombines TRBV29-1 with TRBJ2-7; without DNA, the TCRdb call of TRBD1 cannot be checked. The CDR3 is 14 amino acids. Germline V gene lookup returns CDR1 SQVTM and CDR2 ANQGSEA.